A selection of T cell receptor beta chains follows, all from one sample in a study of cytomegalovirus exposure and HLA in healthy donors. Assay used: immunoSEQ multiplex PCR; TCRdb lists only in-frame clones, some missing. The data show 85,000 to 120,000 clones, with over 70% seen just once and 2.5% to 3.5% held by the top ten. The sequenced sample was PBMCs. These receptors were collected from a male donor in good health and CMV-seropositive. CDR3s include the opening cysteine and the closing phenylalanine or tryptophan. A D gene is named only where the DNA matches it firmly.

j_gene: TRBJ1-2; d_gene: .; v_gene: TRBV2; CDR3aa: CASRVGTPQGYGYTF; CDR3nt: TGTGCCAGCAGGGTTGGGACACCCCAGGGCTATGGCTACACCTTC
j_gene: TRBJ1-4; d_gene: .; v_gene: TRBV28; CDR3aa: CASSPRRGGEKLFF; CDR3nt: TGTGCCAGCAGCCCCCGAAGGGGGGGGGAAAAACTGTTTTTT
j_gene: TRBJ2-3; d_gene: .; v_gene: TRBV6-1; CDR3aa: CARPPRDLSTDTQYF; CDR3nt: TGTGCCAGGCCGCCCAGGGATCTCAGCACAGATACGCAGTATTTT
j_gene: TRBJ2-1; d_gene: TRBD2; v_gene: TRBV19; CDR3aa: CASSTQAGGPLNEQFF; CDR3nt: TGTGCCAGTAGTACCCAAGCGGGAGGGCCTTTGAATGAGCAGTTCTTC
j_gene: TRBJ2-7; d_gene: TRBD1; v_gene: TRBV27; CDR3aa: CASNSGQGKKYF; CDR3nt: TGTGCCAGTAATTCCGGACAGGGTAAAAAGTACTTC
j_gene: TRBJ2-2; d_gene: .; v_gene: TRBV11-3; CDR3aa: CASSLEGKGELFF; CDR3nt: TGTGCCAGCAGCTTAGAGGGCAAGGGGGAGCTGTTTTTT
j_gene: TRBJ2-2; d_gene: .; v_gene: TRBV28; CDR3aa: CASSLEAPGTGELFF; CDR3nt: TGTGCCAGCAGTTTAGAGGCCCCGGGTACCGGGGAGCTGTTTTTT
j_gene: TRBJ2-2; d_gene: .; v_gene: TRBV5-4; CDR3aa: CASSTSTTRELFF; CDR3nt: TGTGCCAGCAGCACTAGCACTACCAGGGAGCTGTTTTTT
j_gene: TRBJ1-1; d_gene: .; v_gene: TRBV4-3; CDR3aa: CASSPLPRNTEAFF; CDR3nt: TGCGCCAGCAGCCCGCTGCCTAGGAACACTGAAGCTTTCTTT
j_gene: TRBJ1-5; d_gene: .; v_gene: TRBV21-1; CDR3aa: CASSKAGTGSPNSNQPQHF; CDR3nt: TGTGCCAGCAGCAAAGCAGGGACAGGGTCCCCGAATAGCAATCAGCCCCAGCATTTT
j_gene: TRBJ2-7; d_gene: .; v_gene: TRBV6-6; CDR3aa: CASHKGGSRGSYEQYF; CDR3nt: TGTGCCAGCCATAAGGGGGGGTCCAGGGGTTCCTACGAGCAGTACTTC
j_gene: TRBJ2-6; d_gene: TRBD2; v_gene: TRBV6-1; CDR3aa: CASSGGLSGANVLTF; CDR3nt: TGTGCCAGCAGTGGGGGACTATCTGGGGCCAACGTCCTGACTTTC
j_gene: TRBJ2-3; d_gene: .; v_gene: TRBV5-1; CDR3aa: CASSLGADTQYF; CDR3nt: TGCGCCAGCAGCCTCGGAGCAGATACGCAGTATTTT
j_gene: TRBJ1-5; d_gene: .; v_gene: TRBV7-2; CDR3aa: CASSLAWAQNQPQHF; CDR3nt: TGTGCCAGCAGCTTAGCATGGGCCCAGAATCAGCCCCAGCATTTT
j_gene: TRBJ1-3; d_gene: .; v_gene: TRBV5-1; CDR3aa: CASSLVESRGGNTIYF; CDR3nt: TGCGCCAGCAGCTTGGTCGAGTCCCGGGGTGGAAACACCATATATTTT
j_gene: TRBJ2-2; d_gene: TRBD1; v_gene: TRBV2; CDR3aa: CASSERDRDPGELFF; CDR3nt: TGTGCCAGCAGTGAAAGGGACAGGGACCCCGGGGAGCTGTTTTTT
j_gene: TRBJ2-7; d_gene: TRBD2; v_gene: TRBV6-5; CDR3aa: CASSLWTSGGEGQYF; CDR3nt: TGTGCCAGCAGCCTATGGACTAGCGGGGGGGAGGGGCAGTACTTC
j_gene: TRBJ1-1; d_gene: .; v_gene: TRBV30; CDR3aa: CAWRPRVGALNTEAFF; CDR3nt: TGTGCCTGGAGGCCAAGGGTAGGGGCCTTGAACACTGAAGCTTTCTTT
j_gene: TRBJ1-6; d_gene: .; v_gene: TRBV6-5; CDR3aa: CASSYGGRSPLHF; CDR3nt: TGTGCCAGCAGTTACGGGGGGAGATCACCCCTCCACTTT
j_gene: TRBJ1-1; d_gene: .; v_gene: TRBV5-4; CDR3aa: CASSFGGRSEAFF; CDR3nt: TGTGCCAGCAGCTTTGGAGGGCGCTCTGAAGCTTTCTTT
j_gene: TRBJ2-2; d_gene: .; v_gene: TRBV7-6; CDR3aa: CASSSRRDTGELFF; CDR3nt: TGTGCCAGCAGCTCAAGGAGGGATACCGGGGAGCTGTTTTTT
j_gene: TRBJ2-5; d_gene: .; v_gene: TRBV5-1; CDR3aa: CASSYERETQYF; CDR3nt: TGCGCCAGCAGCTACGAACGGGAGACCCAGTACTTC